This T cell receptor beta chain was found in a study of T-cell reconstitution after alpha-beta-depleted transplantation in children. Germline CDR1 is LGHDT and CDR2 is YNNKEL (reference sequence). V shed 4 bases and J 9 bases; nucleotides not matched to a gene: 14. This CDR3 contains 17 residues. TCRbeta library construction was performed incorporating unique molecular identifiers. Each CDR3 protein gets one entry after TCRdb re-called the PCR reads with MiXCR. This table has 200,000 to 250,000 distinct CDR3 sequences, roughly 10% appearing once. This clonotype was seen at least ten times. The target antigen is unknown. The study's findings and limits: High day-60 TCRbeta diversity in some patients came from surviving recipient T cells and thymic progenitors. Alpha-beta T cells present about two months after transplant were reported to originate from several hundred expanded graft clones. After one year, T-cell counts and TCRbeta diversity mostly came from new T cells.

This rearrangement joins TRBV3-1 to TRBJ2-1; 11 nucleotides line up with TRBD2. Sequenced here: PBMCs, sampled before TCRalphabeta/CD19-depleted stem cell transplant. This clonotype originated in a child less than two years old with acute myeloid leukemia, due to receive a stem cell transplant. In DNA, the CDR3 is TGTGCCAGCAGCCGACTTACCTCTAGCGGGAGGAATGGTGAGCAGTTCTTC. Encoded protein: CASSRLTSSGRNGEQFF.